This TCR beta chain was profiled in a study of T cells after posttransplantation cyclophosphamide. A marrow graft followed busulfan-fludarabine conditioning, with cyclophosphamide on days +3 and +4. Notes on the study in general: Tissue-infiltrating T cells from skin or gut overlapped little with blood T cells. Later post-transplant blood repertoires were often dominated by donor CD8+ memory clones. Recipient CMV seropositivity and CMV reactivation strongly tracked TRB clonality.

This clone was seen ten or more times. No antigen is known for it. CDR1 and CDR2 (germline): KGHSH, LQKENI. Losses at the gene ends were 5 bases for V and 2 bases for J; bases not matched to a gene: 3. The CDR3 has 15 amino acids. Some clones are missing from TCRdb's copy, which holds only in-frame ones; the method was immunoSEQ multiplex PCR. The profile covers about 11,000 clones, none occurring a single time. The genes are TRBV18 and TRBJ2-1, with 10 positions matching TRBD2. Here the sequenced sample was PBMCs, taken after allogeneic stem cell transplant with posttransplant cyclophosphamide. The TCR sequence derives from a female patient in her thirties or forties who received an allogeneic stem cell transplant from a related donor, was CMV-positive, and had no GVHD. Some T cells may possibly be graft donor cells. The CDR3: CASSSTSGAYNEQFF. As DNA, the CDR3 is TGTGCCAGCTCATCTACTAGCGGGGCCTACAATGAGCAGTTCTTC.